The rows below give T cell receptor beta chains drawn from one sample of a study of OX40 agonist ivuxolimab in advanced cancers. Profiled with immunoSEQ multiplex PCR; TCRdb holds only in-frame clones, not every one. The data hold 22,000 or so clones, with 77% observed a single time. The sample here was CD4+ or CD8+ T cells sorted from blood, taken in a trial of the OX40 agonist ivuxolimab. The origin of the receptors is an adult with an advanced solid tumor such as melanoma, head and neck, liver or kidney cancer. CDR3s include the opening cysteine and the closing phenylalanine or tryptophan. A D gene is named only where the DNA matches it firmly. The size field is filled for only some rows; it gives once, few, many or a size class.

V gene: TRBV13
CDR3 length: 16
D gene: -
J gene: TRBJ2-1
clone size: few
CDR3 DNA: TGTGCCAGCAGCTTAGAAATCGGCCAGAACTACAATGAGCAGTTCTTC
CDR3 protein: CASSLEIGQNYNEQFF

V gene: TRBV6-4
CDR3 length: 15
D gene: TRBD2
J gene: TRBJ2-3
clone size: -
CDR3 DNA: TGTGCCAGCGCCAGACTAGCGGGGGGCACAGATACGCAGTATTTT
CDR3 protein: CASARLAGGTDTQYF

V gene: TRBV2
CDR3 length: 13
D gene: -
J gene: TRBJ1-2
clone size: -
CDR3 DNA: TGTGCCAGCAGTCCGGGACGAGACTATGGCTACACCTTC
CDR3 protein: CASSPGRDYGYTF

V gene: TRBV6-1
CDR3 length: 14
D gene: -
J gene: TRBJ2-5
clone size: -
CDR3 DNA: TGTGCCAGCAGTGAAGGGCCGGGCCAAGAGACCCAGTACTTC
CDR3 protein: CASSEGPGQETQYF

V gene: TRBV2
CDR3 length: 12
D gene: TRBD1
J gene: TRBJ2-7
clone size: once
CDR3 DNA: TGTGCCAGCAGTGCGACAGGGGACGAGCAGTACTTC
CDR3 protein: CASSATGDEQYF

V gene: TRBV14
CDR3 length: 17
D gene: TRBD2
J gene: TRBJ2-6
clone size: -
CDR3 DNA: TGTGCCAGCAGCCAGTGGACTAGCGGGTCTGGGGCCAACGTCCTGACTTTC
CDR3 protein: CASSQWTSGSGANVLTF

V gene: TRBV19
CDR3 length: 17
D gene: TRBD1
J gene: TRBJ2-3
clone size: -
CDR3 DNA: TGTGCCAGTAGTCGCTCGCGGCAGGGGGCCCACACAGATACGCAGTATTTT
CDR3 protein: CASSRSRQGAHTDTQYF

V gene: TRBV7-3
CDR3 length: 15
D gene: -
J gene: TRBJ2-5
clone size: -
CDR3 DNA: TGTGCCAGCAGCTTAACAGTTGGGGATCGGGAGACCCAGTACTTC
CDR3 protein: CASSLTVGDRETQYF

V gene: TRBV30
CDR3 length: 12
D gene: -
J gene: TRBJ2-2
clone size: -
CDR3 DNA: TGTGCCTGGAGGTCCCACACCGGGGAGCTGTTTTTT
CDR3 protein: CAWRSHTGELFF

V gene: TRBV11-2
CDR3 length: 15
D gene: -
J gene: TRBJ2-6
clone size: -
CDR3 DNA: TGTGCCAGCAGCTCCTGGTCGTCTGGGGCCAACGTCCTGACTTTC
CDR3 protein: CASSSWSSGANVLTF

V gene: TRBV30
CDR3 length: 14
D gene: TRBD1
J gene: TRBJ1-1
clone size: medium-sized
CDR3 DNA: TGTGCCTGGAGTCCGGGACAGGGGGTGACTGAAGCTTTCTTT
CDR3 protein: CAWSPGQGVTEAFF

V gene: TRBV9
CDR3 length: 17
D gene: -
J gene: TRBJ2-2
clone size: few
CDR3 DNA: TGTGCCAGCAGCGTACAAGGCCGGGGGATGAACACCGGGGAGCTGTTTTTT
CDR3 protein: CASSVQGRGMNTGELFF

V gene: TRBV2
CDR3 length: 18
D gene: -
J gene: TRBJ1-1
clone size: -
CDR3 DNA: TGTGCCAGCAGTGAAGCGCGAACCAATTTTTTGGGGGAGGTTGAAGCTTTCTTT
CDR3 protein: CASSEARTNFLGEVEAFF

V gene: TRBV21-1
CDR3 length: 13
D gene: -
J gene: TRBJ2-7
clone size: -
CDR3 DNA: TGTGCCAGTCCAAGGGTAGTCGGCGACGAGCAGTACTTC
CDR3 protein: CASPRVVGDEQYF

V gene: TRBV4-3
CDR3 length: 14
D gene: TRBD1
J gene: TRBJ2-5
clone size: -
CDR3 DNA: TGCGCCAGCAGCCGGACAGGGTCGAGGGAGACCCAGTACTTC
CDR3 protein: CASSRTGSRETQYF

V gene: TRBV9
CDR3 length: 15
D gene: -
J gene: TRBJ1-3
clone size: -
CDR3 DNA: TGTGCCAGCAGCGGAGGGCGGGACTCTGGAAACACCATATATTTT
CDR3 protein: CASSGGRDSGNTIYF

V gene: TRBV7-2
CDR3 length: 15
D gene: -
J gene: TRBJ2-1
clone size: few
CDR3 DNA: TGTGCCAGCAGACCGGATGGGTTATTGTACGATGAGCAGTTCTTC
CDR3 protein: CASRPDGLLYDEQFF

V gene: TRBV9
CDR3 length: 16
D gene: TRBD2
J gene: TRBJ2-5
clone size: -
CDR3 DNA: TGTGCCAGCAGCTTGACGAGCGGGGGGGCCGTAGAGACCCAGTACTTC
CDR3 protein: CASSLTSGGAVETQYF

V gene: TRBV2
CDR3 length: 14
D gene: -
J gene: TRBJ1-2
clone size: -
CDR3 DNA: TGTGCCAGCAGTGAAGGTGGGACATCCTATGGCTACACCTTC
CDR3 protein: CASSEGGTSYGYTF

V gene: TRBV4-3
CDR3 length: 15
D gene: TRBD2
J gene: TRBJ2-2
clone size: -
CDR3 DNA: TGCGCCAGCAGCCAAGGGGGACTAGAGGGCGGGGAGCTGTTTTTT
CDR3 protein: CASSQGGLEGGELFF